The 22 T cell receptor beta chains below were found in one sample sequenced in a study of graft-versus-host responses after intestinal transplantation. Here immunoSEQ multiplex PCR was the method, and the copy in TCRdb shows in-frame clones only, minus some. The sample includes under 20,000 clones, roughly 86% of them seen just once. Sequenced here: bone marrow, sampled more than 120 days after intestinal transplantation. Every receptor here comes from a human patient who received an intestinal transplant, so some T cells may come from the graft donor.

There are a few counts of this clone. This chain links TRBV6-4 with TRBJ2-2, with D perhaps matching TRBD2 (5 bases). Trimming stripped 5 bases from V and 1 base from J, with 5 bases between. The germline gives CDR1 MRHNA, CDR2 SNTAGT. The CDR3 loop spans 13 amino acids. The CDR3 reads CASSSGNTGELFF. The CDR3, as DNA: TGTGCCAGCAGTAGCGGGAACACCGGGGAGCTGTTTTTT.

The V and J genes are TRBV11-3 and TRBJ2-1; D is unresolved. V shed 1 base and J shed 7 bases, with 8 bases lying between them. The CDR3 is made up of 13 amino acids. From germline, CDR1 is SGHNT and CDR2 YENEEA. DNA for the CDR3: TGTGCCAGCAGCTTAGGAGTTGGGAATGAGCAGTTCTTC. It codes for CASSLGVGNEQFF.

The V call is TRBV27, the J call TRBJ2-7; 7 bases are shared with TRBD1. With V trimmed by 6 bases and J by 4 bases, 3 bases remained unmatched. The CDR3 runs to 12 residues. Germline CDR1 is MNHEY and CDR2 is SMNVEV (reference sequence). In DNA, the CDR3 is TGTGCCAGCAGCGACAGGGCATACGAGCAGTACTTC. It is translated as CASSDRAYEQYF.

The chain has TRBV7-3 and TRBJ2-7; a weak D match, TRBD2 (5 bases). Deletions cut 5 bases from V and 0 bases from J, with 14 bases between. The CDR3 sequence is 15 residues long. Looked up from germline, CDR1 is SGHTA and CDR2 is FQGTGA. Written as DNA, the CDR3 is TGTGCCAGCAGCCCCGCCGGGGTCAGCTCCTACGAGCAGTACTTC. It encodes CASSPAGVSSYEQYF.

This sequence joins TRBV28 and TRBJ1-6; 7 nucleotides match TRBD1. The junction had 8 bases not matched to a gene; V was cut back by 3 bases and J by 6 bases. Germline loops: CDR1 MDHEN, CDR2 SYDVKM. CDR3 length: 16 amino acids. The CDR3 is CASSFAVGQVNSPLHF. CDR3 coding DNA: TGTGCCAGCAGTTTTGCAGTCGGACAGGTTAATTCACCCCTCCACTTT.

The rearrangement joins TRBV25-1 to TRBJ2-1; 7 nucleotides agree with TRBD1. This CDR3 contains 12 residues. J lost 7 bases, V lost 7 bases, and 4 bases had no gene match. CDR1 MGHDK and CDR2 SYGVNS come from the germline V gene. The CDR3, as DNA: TGTGCCAGCACCTCCAGGGGGAATGAGCAGTTCTTC. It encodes CASTSRGNEQFF.

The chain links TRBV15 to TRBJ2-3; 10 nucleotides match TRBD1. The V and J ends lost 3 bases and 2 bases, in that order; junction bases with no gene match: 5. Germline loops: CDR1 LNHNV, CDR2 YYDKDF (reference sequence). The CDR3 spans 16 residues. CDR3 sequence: CATSSSGTGVTDTQYF. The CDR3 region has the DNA TGTGCCACCAGCAGTTCCGGGACAGGGGTCACAGATACGCAGTATTTT.

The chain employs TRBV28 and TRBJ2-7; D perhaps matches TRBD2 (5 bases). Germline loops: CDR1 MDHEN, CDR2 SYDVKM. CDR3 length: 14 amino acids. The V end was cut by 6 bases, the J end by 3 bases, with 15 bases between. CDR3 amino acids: CASRPPGNVYEQYF. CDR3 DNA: TGTGCCAGCAGGCCCCCGGGGAATGTCTACGAGCAGTACTTC.

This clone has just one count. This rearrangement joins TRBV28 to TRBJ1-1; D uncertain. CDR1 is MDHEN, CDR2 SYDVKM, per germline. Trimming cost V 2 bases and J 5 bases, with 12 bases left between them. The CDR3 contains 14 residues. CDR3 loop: CASSLPSLGTEAFF. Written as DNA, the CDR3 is TGTGCCAGCAGTTTACCGAGCCTAGGGACTGAAGCTTTCTTT.

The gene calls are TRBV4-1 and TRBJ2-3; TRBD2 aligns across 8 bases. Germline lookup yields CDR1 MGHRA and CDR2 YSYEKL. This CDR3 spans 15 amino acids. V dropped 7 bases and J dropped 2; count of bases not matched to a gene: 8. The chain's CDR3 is CASMEGSGVTDTQYF. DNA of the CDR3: TGCGCCAGCATGGAAGGTAGCGGGGTCACAGATACGCAGTATTTT.

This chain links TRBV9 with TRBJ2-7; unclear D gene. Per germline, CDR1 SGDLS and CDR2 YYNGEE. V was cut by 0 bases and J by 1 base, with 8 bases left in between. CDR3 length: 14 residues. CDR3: CASSVDPDSYEQYF. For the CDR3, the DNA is TGTGCCAGCAGCGTAGATCCAGATTCCTACGAGCAGTACTTC.

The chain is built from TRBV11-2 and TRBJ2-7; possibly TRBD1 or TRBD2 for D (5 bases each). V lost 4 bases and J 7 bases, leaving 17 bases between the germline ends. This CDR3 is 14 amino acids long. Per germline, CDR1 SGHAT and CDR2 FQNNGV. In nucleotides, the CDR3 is TGTGCCAGCAGCTATCCGGGACGGGCAGGGGAGCAGTACTTC. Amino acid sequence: CASSYPGRAGEQYF.

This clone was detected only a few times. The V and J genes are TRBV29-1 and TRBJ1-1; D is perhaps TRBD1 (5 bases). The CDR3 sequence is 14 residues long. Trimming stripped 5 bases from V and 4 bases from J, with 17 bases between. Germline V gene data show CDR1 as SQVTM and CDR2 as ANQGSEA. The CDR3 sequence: CSVCRSQASTEAFF. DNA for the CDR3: TGCAGCGTTTGCCGGTCACAGGCGAGCACTGAAGCTTTCTTT.

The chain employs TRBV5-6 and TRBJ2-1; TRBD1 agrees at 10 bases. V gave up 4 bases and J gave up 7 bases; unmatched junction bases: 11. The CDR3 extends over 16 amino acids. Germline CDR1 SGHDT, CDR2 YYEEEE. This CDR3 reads CASSEPGQGFENEQFF. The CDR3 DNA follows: TGTGCCAGCAGCGAACCGGGACAGGGGTTCGAGAATGAGCAGTTCTTC.

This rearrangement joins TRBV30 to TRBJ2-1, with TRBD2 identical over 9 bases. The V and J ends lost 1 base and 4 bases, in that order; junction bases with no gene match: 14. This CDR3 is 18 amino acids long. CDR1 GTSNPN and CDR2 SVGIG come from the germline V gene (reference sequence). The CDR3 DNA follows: TGTGCCTGGAGTGCGAGGGGGATAGCGGGGGAGAGGTACAATGAGCAGTTCTTC. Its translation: CAWSARGIAGERYNEQFF.

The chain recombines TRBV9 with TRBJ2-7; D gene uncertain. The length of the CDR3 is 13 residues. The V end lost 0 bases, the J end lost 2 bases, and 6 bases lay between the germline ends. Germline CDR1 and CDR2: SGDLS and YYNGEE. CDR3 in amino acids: CASSVEPAYEQYF. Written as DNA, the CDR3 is TGTGCCAGCAGCGTAGAACCGGCCTACGAGCAGTACTTC.

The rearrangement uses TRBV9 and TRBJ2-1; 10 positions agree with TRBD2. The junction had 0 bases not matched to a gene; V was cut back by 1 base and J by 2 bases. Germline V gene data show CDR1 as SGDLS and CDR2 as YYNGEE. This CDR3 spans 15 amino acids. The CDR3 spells CASSVSGRAYNEQFF. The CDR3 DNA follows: TGTGCCAGCAGCGTAAGCGGGAGGGCCTACAATGAGCAGTTCTTC.

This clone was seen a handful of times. CDR3 nucleotide sequence: TGCGCCAGCAGACGGACAGGGAACACCGGGGAGCTGTTTTTT. Translation gives CASRRTGNTGELFF. The chain uses TRBV5-1 and TRBJ2-2, with TRBD1 matching over 7 bases. Trimming removed 5 bases from V and 1 base from J; junction bases left unmatched: 2. The CDR3 has 14 amino acids. Germline loops: CDR1 SGHRS, CDR2 YFSETQ.

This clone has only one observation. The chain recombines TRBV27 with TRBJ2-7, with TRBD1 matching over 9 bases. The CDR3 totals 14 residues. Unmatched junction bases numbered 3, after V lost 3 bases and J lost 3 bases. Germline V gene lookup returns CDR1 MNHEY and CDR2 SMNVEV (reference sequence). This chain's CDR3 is CASSFRQGGYEQYF. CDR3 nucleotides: TGTGCCAGCAGTTTTAGACAGGGGGGCTACGAGCAGTACTTC.

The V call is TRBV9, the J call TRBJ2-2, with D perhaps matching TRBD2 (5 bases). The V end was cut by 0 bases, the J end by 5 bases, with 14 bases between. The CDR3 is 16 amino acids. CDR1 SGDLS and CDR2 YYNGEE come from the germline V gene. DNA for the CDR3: TGTGCCAGCAGCGTAGAGGTGGGAGCGAGGACCGGGGAGCTGTTTTTT. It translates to CASSVEVGARTGELFF.

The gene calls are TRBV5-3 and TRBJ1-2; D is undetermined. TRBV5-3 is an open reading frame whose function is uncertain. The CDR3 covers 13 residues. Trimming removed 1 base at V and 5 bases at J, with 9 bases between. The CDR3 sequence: CARSLRAGYGYTF. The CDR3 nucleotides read TGTGCCAGAAGCTTGAGGGCGGGGTATGGCTACACCTTC.

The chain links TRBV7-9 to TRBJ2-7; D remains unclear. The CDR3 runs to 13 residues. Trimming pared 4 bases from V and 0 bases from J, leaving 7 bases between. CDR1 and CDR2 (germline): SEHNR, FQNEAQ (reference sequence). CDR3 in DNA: TGTGCCAGCAGCTGGGCTACCTCCTACGAGCAGTACTTC. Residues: CASSWATSYEQYF.